These 19 T cell receptor beta chains were all obtained from the same sample, sequenced in a study of OX40 agonist ivuxolimab in advanced cancers. Using immunoSEQ multiplex PCR, the repertoire was profiled, and TCRdb retains in-frame clones only, with some absent. This sample carries 57,000 or so clones, approximately 93% of them seen once, and the ten largest clones take about 18%. The sample was CD4+ or CD8+ T cells sorted from blood, taken in a trial of the OX40 agonist ivuxolimab. These receptors all come from an adult with an advanced solid tumor such as melanoma, head and neck, liver or kidney cancer.

This chain uses TRBV28 with TRBJ2-3; TRBD1 matches 7 bases. The V segment lost 2 bases and the J segment 0 bases; nucleotides outside the gene matches: 5. This CDR3 is built from 16 residues. Germline V gives CDR1 MDHEN, CDR2 SYDVKM. Written as DNA, the CDR3 is TGTGCCAGCAGTTTAAGGACAGGCCTTAGCACAGATACGCAGTATTTT. It translates to CASSLRTGLSTDTQYF.

The rearrangement uses TRBV28 and TRBJ2-2; 10 nucleotides align to TRBD2. This CDR3 is 16 amino acids long. Germline values: CDR1 MDHEN, CDR2 SYDVKM. J gave up 4 bases and V 3 bases, and 5 bases lay outside the gene matches. The CDR3 DNA follows: TGTGCCAGCAGTTTGGTAGCGGGAGGCCGCACCGGGGAGCTGTTTTTT. This codes for CASSLVAGGRTGELFF.

V gene TRBV6-5 combines with J gene TRBJ2-5, with no clear D. V was trimmed by 0 bases and J by 5 bases, leaving 7 bases between them. CDR3 size: 13 residues. Per the germline V gene, CDR1 is MNHEY and CDR2 is SVGAGI. The CDR3 protein is CASSYSGVETQYF. Here the CDR3 DNA reads TGTGCCAGCAGTTACTCTGGGGTTGAGACCCAGTACTTC.

The chain couples TRBV11-2 to TRBJ1-5; D unresolved. The V and J ends lost 3 bases and 0 bases respectively, with 9 bases between them. Germline-derived CDR1 and CDR2 are SGHAT and FQNNGV. There are 15 residues in the CDR3. The CDR3 loop is CASSFSSYSNQPQHF. The CDR3 nucleotides are TGTGCCAGCAGCTTTTCAAGTTATAGCAATCAGCCCCAGCATTTT.

This clone was detected only once. J is TRBJ2-1 and V is TRBV28; TRBD2 might be the D (6 bases). Trimming removed 3 bases from V and 9 bases from J, with 12 bases in between. Germline V gene lookup returns CDR1 MDHEN and CDR2 SYDVKM. The CDR3 is made up of 13 amino acids. The CDR3 DNA reads as TGTGCCAGCAGTTTCCGGAGGGCGAGTGAGCAGTTCTTC. Amino acid sequence: CASSFRRASEQFF.

The chain couples TRBV9 to TRBJ2-2; TRBD2 aligns across 8 bases. The CDR3 sequence is 18 residues long. Germline trimming cut 0 bases from V and 6 bases from J; bases unmatched to any gene: 13. CDR1 and CDR2 from the germline V gene are SGDLS and YYNGEE. The CDR3 reads CASSVAQWARGRPGELFF. The CDR3 coding sequence is TGTGCCAGCAGCGTAGCTCAATGGGCCCGCGGGAGGCCCGGGGAGCTGTTTTTT.

V usage is TRBV28 and J usage is TRBJ2-3, with D possibly matching TRBD2 (7 bases). The CDR3 is made up of 17 amino acids. Germline CDR1 and CDR2: MDHEN and SYDVKM. V shed 6 bases and J shed 5 bases, with 24 bases lying between them. CDR3 loop: CASSQGRGSGTGDTQYF. The CDR3 region has the DNA TGTGCCAGCAGCCAGGGGAGGGGGAGCGGGACGGGAGATACGCAGTATTTT.

V gene TRBV2 combines with J gene TRBJ2-1, with no clear D. Trimming stripped 6 bases from V and 3 bases from J, with 9 bases between. Germline V lookup: CDR1 SNHLY, CDR2 FYNNEI. CDR3 length: 13 amino acids. CDR3 nucleotides: TGTGCCAGCAGGGCGACCAGCTACAATGAGCAGTTCTTC. It translates to CASRATSYNEQFF.

This chain uses TRBV10-3 with TRBJ1-3; D gene uncertain. CDR3 size: 11 residues. The germline CDR1 and CDR2 sequences are ENHRY and SYGVKD. Trimming removed 4 bases from V and 3 bases from J, with 1 base in between. The CDR3 spells CAISVGNTIYF. CDR3 nucleotide sequence: TGTGCCATCAGTGTTGGAAACACCATATATTTT.

The V call is TRBV5-4, the J call TRBJ2-7; D is possibly TRBD2 (6 bases). Germline V gene data show CDR1 as SGHNT and CDR2 as YYREEE (reference sequence). The length of the CDR3 is 14 residues. V lost 0 bases to trimming and J lost 2 bases, with 9 bases between them. The CDR3 nucleotides read TGTGCCAGCAGCTTGGGTAGCGGAGCCTACGAGCAGTACTTC. Translation gives CASSLGSGAYEQYF.

J is TRBJ2-7 and V is TRBV9, with 8 bases that match TRBD1. Germline V lookup: CDR1 SGDLS, CDR2 YYNGEE. This CDR3 region has 15 residues. The ends lost 3 bases at V and 5 bases at J; junction bases unmatched: 10. In DNA form, the CDR3 reads TGTGCCAGCAGCGCCGGACAGGGCCCTCCCCACGAGCAGTACTTC. As protein: CASSAGQGPPHEQYF.

The rearrangement uses TRBV5-1 and TRBJ2-2, with 9 bases that match TRBD1. The V and J ends lost 2 bases and 4 bases, in that order; junction bases with no gene match: 6. From germline, CDR1 is SGHRS and CDR2 YFSETQ. This CDR3 is built from 16 residues. The CDR3 loop is CASSLGTGSVTGELFF. CDR3 nucleotide sequence: TGCGCCAGCAGCTTAGGGACAGGGTCCGTCACCGGGGAGCTGTTTTTT.

The V gene is TRBV2, the J gene TRBJ1-5, with 8 bases aligning to TRBD1. CDR1 is SNHLY, CDR2 FYNNEI, per germline. The V gene end was trimmed by 7 bases and the J gene end by 9 bases; junction bases not matched to a gene: 14. The length of the CDR3 is 15 residues. CDR3 amino acids: CASMWSTGAPGPQHF. CDR3 nucleotides: TGTGCCAGCATGTGGTCGACAGGGGCCCCCGGGCCCCAGCATTTT.

The chain employs TRBV7-7 and TRBJ2-2, with 8 bases that match TRBD1. CDR3 length: 19 residues. V gave up 1 base and J gave up 0 bases; unmatched junction bases: 10. The germline CDR1 and CDR2 sequences are SSHAT and FNYEAQ (reference sequence). CDR3 nucleotide sequence: TGTGCCAGCAGCTTAGGCCGGACAGGGCCTGAAGCGAACACCGGGGAGCTGTTTTTT. It translates to CASSLGRTGPEANTGELFF.

The V and J genes are TRBV27 and TRBJ2-7; TRBD2 agrees at 7 bases. In germline, CDR1 is MNHEY, CDR2 SMNVEV (reference sequence). After removal of 4 bases from V and 5 bases from J, the junction contained 8 bases not matched to a gene. The CDR3 extends over 14 amino acids. The CDR3 DNA reads TGTGCCAGCAGTTCGAGTAGCGGGTACCACGAGCAGTACTTC. Its protein is CASSSSSGYHEQYF.

The chain has TRBV29-1 and TRBJ2-1; either TRBD1 or TRBD2 may fit D (10 bases each). CDR3 length: 16 amino acids. CDR1 and CDR2 (germline): SQVTM, ANQGSEA. V lost 7 bases, J lost 4 bases, and 23 bases lay in between. This chain's CDR3 is CSGQGATSGSYNEQFF. CDR3 coding DNA: TGCAGCGGACAGGGGGCGACTAGCGGGTCATACAATGAGCAGTTCTTC.

The chain links TRBV7-8 to TRBJ2-7; D is undetermined. V was pared by 5 bases and J by 3 bases, with 14 bases between. Per the germline V gene, CDR1 is SGHVS and CDR2 is FQNEAQ. The CDR3 has 14 residues. The CDR3, as DNA: TGTGCCAGCAGCCCCGAGCCTAGTGACTACGAGCAGTACTTC. Its protein is CASSPEPSDYEQYF.

J is TRBJ2-1 and V is TRBV28, with D perhaps given as TRBD1 or TRBD2 (5 bases each). The CDR3 contains 16 residues. Trimming took 7 bases from V and 4 from J, leaving 20 bases between them. CDR1 is MDHEN, CDR2 SYDVKM, per germline. The CDR3, as DNA: TGTGCCAGCACCTTAGGGGCAGGACTCGAATACAATGAGCAGTTCTTC. It codes for CASTLGAGLEYNEQFF.

V is TRBV29-1 and J is TRBJ2-2; 12 nucleotides match TRBD2. The CDR3 has 15 amino acids. The J segment lost 6 bases and the V segment lost 7 bases, leaving 9 bases of the junction unmatched. Germline-derived CDR1 and CDR2 are SQVTM and ANQGSEA. The CDR3 loop reads CSGLTSGRYPGELFF. DNA for the CDR3: TGCAGCGGCCTAACTAGCGGGAGGTACCCCGGGGAGCTGTTTTTT.